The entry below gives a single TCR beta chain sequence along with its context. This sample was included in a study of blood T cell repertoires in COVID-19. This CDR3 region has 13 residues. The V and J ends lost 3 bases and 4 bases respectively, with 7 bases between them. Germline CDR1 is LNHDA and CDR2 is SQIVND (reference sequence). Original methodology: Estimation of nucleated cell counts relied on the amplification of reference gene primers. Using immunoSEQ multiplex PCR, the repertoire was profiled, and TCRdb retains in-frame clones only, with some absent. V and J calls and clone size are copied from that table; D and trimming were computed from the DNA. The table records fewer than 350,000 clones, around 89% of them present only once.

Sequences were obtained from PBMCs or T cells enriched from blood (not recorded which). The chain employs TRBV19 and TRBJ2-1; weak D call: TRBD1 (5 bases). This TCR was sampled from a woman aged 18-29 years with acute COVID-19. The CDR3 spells CASSIRQYNEQFF. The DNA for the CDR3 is TGTGCCAGTAGTATCCGACAGTACAATGAGCAGTTCTTC. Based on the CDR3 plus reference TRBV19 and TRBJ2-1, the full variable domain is DGGITQSPKYLFRKEGQNVTLSCEQNLNHDAMYWYRQDPGQGLRLIYYSQIVNDFQKGDIAEGYSVSREKKESFPLTVTSAQKNPTAFYLCASSIRQYNEQFFGPGTRLTVL.